The 11 T cell receptor beta chains presented below share a single source sample, sequenced in a study of cytomegalovirus exposure and HLA in healthy donors (dated by TCRdb to about 2017). The library was obtained by the immunoSEQ multiplex PCR assay. In its TCRdb copy, this immuneACCESS table keeps in-frame sequences only and misses some clones. Where compared with another copy, unresolved V genes explain less than half of these, and the others have no known cause. Present in this sample are over 45,000 clones, approximately 93% of which were seen just once. The ten largest clonotypes hold around 5.5% of the sample. The material sequenced was PBMCs. Receptor source: a woman younger than 35 in good health and CMV-seronegative.

This chain joins TRBV11-3 and TRBJ2-1; D might be TRBD2 (6 bases). The CDR3 extends over 15 amino acids. Germline-derived CDR1 and CDR2 are SGHNT and YENEEA. The V gene lost 5 bases and the J gene lost 5 bases, with 16 bases spanning the gap. CDR3 in amino acids: CASSPQGGEDNEQFF. CDR3 in DNA: TGTGCCAGCAGCCCTCAGGGCGGGGAAGACAATGAGCAGTTCTTC.

This clone was observed a single time. The V call is TRBV19, the J call TRBJ2-1; TRBD2 agrees at 13 bases. The CDR3 is 18 residues long. The junction had 10 bases not matched to a gene; V was cut back by 6 bases and J by 2 bases. Looked up from germline, CDR1 is LNHDA and CDR2 is SQIVND (reference sequence). The CDR3 protein is CASSPGLAGVGPYNEQFF. As DNA, the CDR3 is TGTGCCAGTAGCCCCGGACTAGCGGGAGTGGGGCCCTACAATGAGCAGTTCTTC.

The chain links TRBV6-1 to TRBJ1-2, with D uncertain. This CDR3 has 14 amino acids. V was shortened by 7 bases and J by 5 bases, with 17 bases between the two germline ends. Germline V gene lookup returns CDR1 MNHNS and CDR2 SASEGT. CDR3 DNA: TGTGCCAGCACACCCGGGGAGGTGGAATATGGCTACACCTTC. Its translation: CASTPGEVEYGYTF.

V usage is TRBV27 and J usage is TRBJ2-7, with D possibly TRBD1 on 5 matching bases. The CDR3 spans 15 residues. Germline V gene sequence: CDR1 MNHEY, CDR2 SMNVEV (reference sequence). Deletions cut 5 bases from V and 0 bases from J, with 14 bases between. The CDR3 region has the DNA TGTGCCAGCAGTCCTGTCGACAGTTACTCCTACGAGCAGTACTTC. Encoded protein: CASSPVDSYSYEQYF.

The J gene is TRBJ1-4, the V gene TRBV14; the D gene is possibly TRBD1 (5 bases). The CDR3 consists of 15 residues. Germline V gives CDR1 SGHDN, CDR2 FVKESK. V lost 4 bases, J lost 4 bases, and 13 bases lay in between. CDR3 in amino acids: CASSRDRDFNEKLFF. In DNA, the CDR3 is TGTGCCAGCAGCCGAGACAGAGACTTTAATGAAAAACTGTTTTTT.

The rearrangement links TRBV5-4 to TRBJ2-7; 9 positions match TRBD1. CDR1 and CDR2 (germline): SGHNT, YYREEE (reference sequence). V lost 0 bases and J lost 6; bases outside the gene matches: 7. The CDR3 is made up of 15 amino acids. CDR3 sequence: CASSLGADRGAEQYF. DNA for the CDR3: TGTGCCAGCAGCTTGGGGGCGGACAGGGGTGCCGAGCAGTACTTC.

CDR3 in amino acids: CASSGGTGFGPQHF. Written as DNA, the CDR3 is TGTGCCAGCAGTGGGGGGACAGGGTTCGGGCCCCAGCATTTT. This chain uses TRBV2 with TRBJ1-5; 9 bases are shared with TRBD1. Trimming cost V 4 bases and J 9 bases; bases outside gene matches: 7. This CDR3 spans 14 amino acids. Per the germline V gene, CDR1 is SNHLY and CDR2 is FYNNEI. The whole variable domain, filled in from reference TRBV2 and TRBJ1-5, reads EPEVTQTPSHQVTQMGQEVILRCVPISNHLYFYWYRQILGQKVEFLVSFYNNEISEKSEIFDDQFSVERPDGSNFTLKIRSTKLEDSAMYFCASSGGTGFGPQHFGDGTRLSIL.

The chain carries TRBV5-1 and TRBJ2-5; maybe TRBD1 (6 bases). Per the germline V gene, CDR1 is SGHRS and CDR2 is YFSETQ. The CDR3 length is 16 residues. Deletions cut 1 base from V and 1 base from J, with 14 bases between. This CDR3 is CASSLQTARGQETQYF. The CDR3 DNA reads TGCGCCAGCAGCTTGCAGACTGCCAGGGGCCAAGAGACCCAGTACTTC.

The gene calls are TRBV6-1 and TRBJ1-2; D might be TRBD1 (6 bases). From germline, CDR1 is MNHNS and CDR2 SASEGT. With 4 bases removed from V and 4 bases from J, the gap between germline ends came to 13 bases. The CDR3 contains 14 residues. The CDR3 nucleotides are TGTGCCAGCAGTGGTTCAGGGGCCATCTATGGCTACACCTTC. As protein: CASSGSGAIYGYTF.

The rearrangement uses TRBV5-1 and TRBJ2-5, with D possibly TRBD2 on 5 matching bases. This CDR3 region has 13 residues. Germline lookup yields CDR1 SGHRS and CDR2 YFSETQ. With 4 bases removed from V and 5 bases from J, the gap between germline ends came to 12 bases. The CDR3: CASSLETGETQYF. The CDR3, as DNA: TGCGCCAGCAGCCTCGAGACGGGGGAGACCCAGTACTTC.

This sequence joins TRBV5-1 and TRBJ1-1; TRBD1 matches at 9 bases. J gave up 2 bases and V 2 bases, and 13 bases lay outside the gene matches. This CDR3 has 18 residues. Germline lookup yields CDR1 SGHRS and CDR2 YFSETQ. The CDR3 spells CASSFRDRAVASNTEAFF. The CDR3 DNA reads TGCGCCAGCAGCTTCCGGGACAGGGCTGTAGCATCAAACACTGAAGCTTTCTTT.